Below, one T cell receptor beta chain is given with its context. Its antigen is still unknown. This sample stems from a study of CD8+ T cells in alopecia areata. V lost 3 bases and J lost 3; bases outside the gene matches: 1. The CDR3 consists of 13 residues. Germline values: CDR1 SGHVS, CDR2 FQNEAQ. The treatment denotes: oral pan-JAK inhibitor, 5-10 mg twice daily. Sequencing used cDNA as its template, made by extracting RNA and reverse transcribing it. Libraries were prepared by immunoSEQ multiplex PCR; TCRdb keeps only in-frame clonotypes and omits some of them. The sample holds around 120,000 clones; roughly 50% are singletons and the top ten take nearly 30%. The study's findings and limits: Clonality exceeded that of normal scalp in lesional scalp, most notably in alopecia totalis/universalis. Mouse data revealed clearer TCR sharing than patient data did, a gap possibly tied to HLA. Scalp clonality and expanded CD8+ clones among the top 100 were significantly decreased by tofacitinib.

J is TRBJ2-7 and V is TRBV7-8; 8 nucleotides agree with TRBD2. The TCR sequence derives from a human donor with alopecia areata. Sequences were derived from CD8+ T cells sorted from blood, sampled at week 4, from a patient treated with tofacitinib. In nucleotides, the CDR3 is TGTGCCAGCAGCTTCGCGGGGGGCTACGAGCAGTACTTC. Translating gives CASSFAGGYEQYF.